This T cell receptor beta chain was sequenced for a study of early T cells in non-severe SARS-CoV-2 infection. The sample holds a few counts of this clonotype. TCRdb passed the 5' RACE reads through MiXCR, listing each CDR3 protein once. The sample lists 57,000 or so distinct CDR3 sequences, 10% to 15% seen once, with 4.5% to 5.5% in the top ten. Between the trimmed V and J ends, which lost 6 bases and 4 bases, there was a span of 12 bases. The germline gives CDR1 SNHLY, CDR2 FYNNEI. This CDR3 spans 13 amino acids. The TCR was taken from an adult who was a healthcare worker with PCR-confirmed SARS-CoV-2 infection or an uninfected control (not recorded which). Sequenced input: whole blood. The V and J genes are TRBV2 and TRBJ1-2; no definite D call. The CDR3 bases are TGTGCCAGCAGACCTCCAGACTCCTATGGCTACACCTTC. Protein product: CASRPPDSYGYTF.